This T cell receptor beta chain was observed in a study of blood T cell repertoires in COVID-19. Study at large: Some COVID-19 samples were acute and others convalescent; all came from the United States, Italy and Spain.

Only in-frame clones appear in the TCRdb table, and some are missing; sequencing was by immunoSEQ multiplex PCR. Of approximately 220,000 clones in the sample, roughly nine tenths were seen once. The germline V gene has CDR1 SGHNT and CDR2 YYREEE (reference sequence). V was trimmed by 4 bases and J by 1 base, leaving 17 bases between them. CDR3 length: 16 residues. The receptor was derived from a woman aged 25 to 45 who had recovered from COVID-19. The gene calls are TRBV5-4 and TRBJ1-2, with D possibly matching TRBD1 (6 bases). Material for sequencing was PBMCs or T cells enriched from blood (not recorded which). The CDR3 DNA reads as TGTGCCAGCAGCGCCCTAGGGGGACGCCTTAACTATGGCTACACCTTC. Amino acids: CASSALGGRLNYGYTF.